The next 4 T cell receptor beta chains were all read from a single sample in a study of blood T cell repertoires in COVID-19. Clones were read by immunoSEQ multiplex PCR, and TCRdb kept only the in-frame ones, dropping some. This sample has approximately 150,000 clones, with about 87% found just once. Material for sequencing was peripheral blood. The origin of the receptors is a man aged 45-65 years who had recovered from COVID-19.

CDR3 in amino acids: CASSQDPRTGYSPLHF. CDR3 in DNA: TGTGCCAGCAGCCAAGATCCCAGGACAGGGTATTCACCCCTCCACTTT. V and J are TRBV3-1 (or the pseudogene TRBV3-2) and TRBJ1-6, with 8 bases fitting TRBD1. CDR1 LGHDT and CDR2 YNNKEL come from the germline V gene (reference sequence). This CDR3 is 16 amino acids long. V lost 0 bases to trimming and J lost 8 bases; unmatched junction nucleotides: 6.

The chain links TRBV19 to TRBJ2-3; TRBD2 is a possible D gene (5 bases). Looked up from germline, CDR1 is LNHDA and CDR2 is SQIVND (reference sequence). The CDR3 totals 14 residues. Trimming took 6 bases from V and 1 from J, leaving 11 bases between them. The CDR3 sequence: CASSGHGGTDTQYF. CDR3 nucleotides: TGTGCCAGTAGCGGGCACGGGGGCACAGATACGCAGTATTTT.

The V gene is TRBV6-5, the J gene TRBJ2-5; 12 bases line up with TRBD1. The CDR3 totals 14 residues. V trimming: 6 bases; J trimming: 3 bases; junction bases outside the gene matches: 2. The V gene's germline CDR1 is MNHEY and CDR2 SVGAGI. The CDR3 region has the DNA TGTGCCAGCAGGGGGACAGGGGGCGAAGAGACCCAGTACTTC. It is translated as CASRGTGGEETQYF.

The chain uses TRBV30 and TRBJ1-2; no definite D call. The CDR3 is 12 residues long. Germline assignment: CDR1 GTSNPN and CDR2 SVGIG (reference sequence). Trimming took 5 bases from V and 5 from J, leaving 12 bases between them. CDR3 region: CAWLSVLYGYTF. DNA for the CDR3: TGTGCCTGGCTTTCGGTCCTTTATGGCTACACCTTC.